The 13 T cell receptor beta chains below come from one sample, sequenced in a study of T cells in Graves' hyperthyroidism and ophthalmopathy. TCR beta CDR3 regions were amplified from RNA. When the TCR CDR3 underwent first-round RT-PCR, the HTBI primer set was used. TCRdb re-called the multiplex PCR reads through MiXCR, storing one row per CDR3 protein. The sample includes some 740,000 distinct CDR3 sequences, 12% to 15% seen only once; the top ten take roughly 10%. The source material was blood. These receptors came from a woman younger than 35 with Graves' hyperthyroidism.

Many counts were recorded for this clonotype. The chain has TRBV28 and TRBJ2-7, with TRBD1 matching 9 bases. The CDR3 length is 15 residues. Per the germline V gene, CDR1 is MDHEN and CDR2 is SYDVKM. V shed 7 bases and J 0 bases; nucleotides not matched to a gene: 7. The DNA for the CDR3 is TGTGCCAGCATTCGACCGGGACAGGGCTCCTACGAGCAGTACTTC. Translated, it gives CASIRPGQGSYEQYF.

Concerning this clonotype itself: A much larger clone differs from this one at a single base, so this may be a read error. The chain has TRBV4-1 and TRBJ2-1, with 8 bases fitting TRBD1. The CDR3 covers 15 residues. Germline CDR1 and CDR2: MGHRA and YSYEKL. CDR3 region: CVSSPGDRSYNEQFF. For the CDR3, the DNA is TGCGTCAGCAGTCCAGGGGACAGGTCCTACAATGAGCAGTTCTTC.

This clonotype appeared a few times. V usage is TRBV19 and J usage is TRBJ2-5; tentatively, D is TRBD2 (6 bases). Germline values: CDR1 LNHDA, CDR2 SQIVND (reference sequence). The CDR3 length is 13 residues. The V and J ends lost 8 bases and 1 base respectively, with 11 bases between them. Written as DNA, the CDR3 is TGTGCCAGTGGTGCGGGACTCCAAGAGACCCAGTACTTC. It yields the protein CASGAGLQETQYF.

The sample holds many counts of this clonotype. The V gene is TRBV10-3, the J gene TRBJ2-1; the D gene is possibly TRBD2 (6 bases). The length of the CDR3 is 16 residues. The germline V gene encodes CDR1 ENHRY and CDR2 SYGVKD. V lost 2 bases to trimming and J lost 8 bases, with 19 bases between them. Here the CDR3 reads CAISEPRERLGYEQFF. The CDR3 DNA reads TGTGCCATCAGTGAGCCTCGGGAGAGATTAGGCTATGAGCAGTTCTTC.

This clonotype appeared many times. At one end, the junction sequence differs from germline, possibly due to a read error. The chain combines TRBV7-9 with TRBJ2-1; TRBD2 agrees at 12 bases. CDR3 length equals 15 residues. Germline V gene sequence: CDR1 SEHNR, CDR2 FQNEAQ (reference sequence). The CDR3 DNA is TGTGCCAGCAGGTTACTAGCGGGAGGCGCCAATGGGCAGTTCTTC. Translating gives CASRLLAGGANGQFF.

Worth noting for this clonotype: A much larger clone lies a single base off, so this may be a read error. The chain joins TRBV6-4 to TRBJ2-2; weak D call: TRBD2 (6 bases). The CDR3 runs to 15 residues. Looked up from germline, CDR1 is MRHNA and CDR2 is SNTAGT. The ends were cut back, 3 bases at V and 0 bases at J, with 8 bases in the middle. CDR3 loop: CASSEGGSNTGELFF. The CDR3 DNA is TGTGCCAGCAGTGAGGGAGGCTCGAACACCGGGGAGCTGTTTTTT.

The V and J genes are TRBV12-3 or TRBV12-4 and TRBJ1-5, with a tentative D call TRBD1 (5 bases). V was cut by 3 bases and J by 0 bases, with 24 bases left in between. This CDR3 spans 20 amino acids. CDR3 bases: TGTGCCAGCAGTTTCCGTCGCGCGTTAGGGCAGGGCCATAGCAATCAGCCCCAGCATTTT. Translating gives CASSFRRALGQGHSNQPQHF.

This clonotype showed up just once. The V gene is TRBV6-1, the J gene TRBJ2-2, with D uncertain. The ends were cut back, 10 bases at V and 1 base at J, with 7 bases in the middle. Germline V gene data show CDR1 as MNHNS and CDR2 as SASEGT. This CDR3 has 12 residues. CDR3 DNA sequence: TGTGCCATGTCTGGGAACACCGGGGAGCTGTTTTTT. This sequence encodes CAMSGNTGELFF.

In this sample, this clonotype turned up many times. This chain connects TRBV5-6 to TRBJ1-4, with D unclear. Trimming removed 4 bases from V and 8 bases from J, with 12 bases in between. Germline V gene lookup returns CDR1 SGHDT and CDR2 YYEEEE. The CDR3 covers 13 residues. CDR3 amino acids: CASSTREAEKLFF. The CDR3 region has the DNA TGTGCCAGCAGCACGCGCGAGGCAGAAAAACTGTTTTTT.

The table lists this clonotype with many counts. The chain uses TRBV5-1 and TRBJ2-7; D perhaps matches TRBD2 (6 bases). V dropped 4 bases and J dropped 2 bases, with 10 bases sitting between them. This CDR3 has 13 residues. CDR1 and CDR2 from the germline V gene are SGHRS and YFSETQ. The CDR3 nucleotides read TGCGCCAGCAGCCAGGGACTGACCTACGAGCAGTACTTC. Its translation is CASSQGLTYEQYF.

Concerning this clonotype itself: It may be a read error: a sequence one base away is much more abundant. V and J are TRBV6-1 and TRBJ2-1; 8 nucleotides align to TRBD2. This CDR3 has 13 amino acids. CDR1 MNHNS and CDR2 SASEGT come from the germline V gene. J lost 10 bases, V lost 6 bases, and 8 bases had no gene match. CDR3 loop: CASRTSGSGEQFF. DNA for the CDR3: TGTGCCAGCAGGACCAGCGGGAGTGGCGAGCAGTTCTTC.

J is TRBJ2-5 and V is TRBV4-3, with TRBD2 matching over 8 bases. This CDR3 spans 17 amino acids. Germline V gene data show CDR1 as LGHNA and CDR2 as YSLEER. The V gene end was trimmed by 0 bases and the J gene end by 4 bases; junction bases not matched to a gene: 10. CDR3 sequence: CASSQEVTGRGLETQYF. The CDR3 nucleotides are TGCGCCAGCAGCCAAGAAGTAACCGGGAGGGGCTTAGAGACCCAGTACTTC.

This clonotype was recorded a few times. The chain links TRBV12-3 or TRBV12-4 to TRBJ2-7, with D possibly TRBD2 on 6 matching bases. The CDR3 has 15 amino acids. Trimming shortened V by 5 bases and J by 5 bases, and 19 bases separated the two germline ends. The CDR3 DNA reads TGTGCCAGCAGTCTTTGGGGGGAGGCTGGCAACGAGCAGTACTTC. Its protein product is CASSLWGEAGNEQYF.